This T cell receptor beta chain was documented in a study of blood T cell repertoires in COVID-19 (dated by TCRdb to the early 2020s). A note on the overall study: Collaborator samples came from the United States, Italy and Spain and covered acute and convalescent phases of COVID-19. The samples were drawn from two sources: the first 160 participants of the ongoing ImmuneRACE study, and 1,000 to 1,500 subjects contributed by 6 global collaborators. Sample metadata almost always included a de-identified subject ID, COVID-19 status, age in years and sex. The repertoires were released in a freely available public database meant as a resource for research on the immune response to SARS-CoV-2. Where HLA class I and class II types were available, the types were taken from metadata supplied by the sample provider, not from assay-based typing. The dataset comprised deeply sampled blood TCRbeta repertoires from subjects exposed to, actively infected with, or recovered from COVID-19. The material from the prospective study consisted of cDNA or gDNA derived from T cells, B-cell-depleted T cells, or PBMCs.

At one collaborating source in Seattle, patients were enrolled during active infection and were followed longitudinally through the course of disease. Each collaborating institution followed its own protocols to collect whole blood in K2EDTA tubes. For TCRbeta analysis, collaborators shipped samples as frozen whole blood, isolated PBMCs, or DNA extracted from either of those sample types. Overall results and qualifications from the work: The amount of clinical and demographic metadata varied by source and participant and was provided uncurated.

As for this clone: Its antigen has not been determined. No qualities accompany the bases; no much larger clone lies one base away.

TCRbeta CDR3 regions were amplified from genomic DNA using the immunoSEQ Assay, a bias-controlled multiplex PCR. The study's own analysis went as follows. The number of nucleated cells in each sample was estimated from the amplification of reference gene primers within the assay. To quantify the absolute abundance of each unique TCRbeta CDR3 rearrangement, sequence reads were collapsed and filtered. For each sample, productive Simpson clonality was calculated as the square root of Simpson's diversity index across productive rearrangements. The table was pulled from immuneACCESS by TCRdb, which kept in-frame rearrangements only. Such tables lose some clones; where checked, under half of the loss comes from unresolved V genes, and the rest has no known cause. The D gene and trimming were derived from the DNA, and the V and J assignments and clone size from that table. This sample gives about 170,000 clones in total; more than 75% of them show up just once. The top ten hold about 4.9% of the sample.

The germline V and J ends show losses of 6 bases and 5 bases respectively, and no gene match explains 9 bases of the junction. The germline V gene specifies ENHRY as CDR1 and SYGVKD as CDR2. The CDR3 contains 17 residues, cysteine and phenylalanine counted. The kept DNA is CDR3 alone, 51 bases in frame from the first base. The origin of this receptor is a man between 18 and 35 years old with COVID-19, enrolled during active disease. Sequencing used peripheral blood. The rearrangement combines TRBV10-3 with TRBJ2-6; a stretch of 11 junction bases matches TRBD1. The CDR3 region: CAIREDRGLVRANVLTF. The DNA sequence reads TGTGCCATCAGGGAGGACAGGGGGCTTGTTAGGGCCAACGTCCTGACTTTC.